This T cell receptor beta chain emerged from a study of blood T cell repertoires in COVID-19. About the study: From the United States, Italy and Spain came samples of acute and convalescent COVID-19.

This CDR3 is 16 amino acids long. V lost 1 base and J 4 bases, leaving 14 bases between the germline ends. CDR1 and CDR2 from the germline V gene are MNHNS and SASEGT. This clone was seen only once. Measured with immunoSEQ multiplex PCR; TCRdb has only the in-frame clones, and not every one. Here the sample spans 95,000 to 100,000 clones, 90% to 95% being singletons. Sequences were obtained from peripheral blood. The rearrangement links TRBV6-1 to TRBJ1-5; unclear D gene. The receptor comes from a man aged 45 to 65 with acute or convalescent COVID-19. DNA for the CDR3: TGTGCCAGCAGTGAAGTAGGCAGGCCTGGGAATCAGCCCCAGCATTTT. This encodes CASSEVGRPGNQPQHF.